Reported below is one T cell receptor beta chain. What it binds is not known. The data belong to a study of T cell responses to AZD1222 COVID-19 vaccine. CDR1 SGHRS and CDR2 YFSETQ come from the germline V gene. The ends lost 2 bases at V and 0 bases at J; junction bases unmatched: 3. This CDR3 contains 15 residues. Only in-frame clones appear in the TCRdb table, and some are missing; sequencing was by immunoSEQ multiplex PCR. This sample has 150,000 to 200,000 clones; about 92% occur once, and the top ten carry about 1.5%. Recipients boosted at about 4 weeks or about 12 weeks are pooled. Broader study findings: A mostly white British donor set with more females was recruited, and clonal diversity was possibly underestimated. Vaccination with two AZD1222 doses was followed by a rise in Spike-specific TCR breadth and depth. Close to half of spike-specific TCRs reportedly recognize unmutated variant regions.

This chain links TRBV5-1 with TRBJ1-2; TRBD1 matches at 8 bases. Here the sequenced sample was peripheral blood, taken 28 days after the second AZD1222 dose. The origin of this receptor is an adult who received the AZD1222 COVID-19 vaccine. The CDR3: CASSLGQGTNYGYTF. The CDR3 DNA reads TGCGCCAGCAGCTTAGGACAGGGCACTAACTATGGCTACACCTTC.